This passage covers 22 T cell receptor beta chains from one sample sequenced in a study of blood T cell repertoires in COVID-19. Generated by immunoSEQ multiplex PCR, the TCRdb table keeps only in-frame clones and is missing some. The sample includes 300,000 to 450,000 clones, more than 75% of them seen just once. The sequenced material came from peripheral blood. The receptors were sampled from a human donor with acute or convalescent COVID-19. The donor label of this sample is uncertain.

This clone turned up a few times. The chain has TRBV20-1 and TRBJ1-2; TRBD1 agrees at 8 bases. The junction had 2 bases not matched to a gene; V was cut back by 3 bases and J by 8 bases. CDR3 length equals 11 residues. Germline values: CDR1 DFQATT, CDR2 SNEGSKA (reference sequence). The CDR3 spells CSASSGGGYTF. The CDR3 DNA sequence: TGCAGTGCTAGTTCAGGGGGCGGCTACACCTTC.

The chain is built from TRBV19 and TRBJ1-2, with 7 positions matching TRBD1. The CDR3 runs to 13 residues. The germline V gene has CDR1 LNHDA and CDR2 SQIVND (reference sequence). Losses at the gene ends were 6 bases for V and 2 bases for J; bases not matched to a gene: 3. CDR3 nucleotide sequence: TGTGCCAGTAGGCTGACAGGGAACTATGGCTACACCTTC. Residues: CASRLTGNYGYTF.

The DNA for the CDR3 is TGTGCCAGCTCACCCCCCTCGACAGGTGCCGCCAATGAGCAGTTCTTC. It yields the protein CASSPPSTGAANEQFF. This chain connects TRBV18 to TRBJ2-1; tentatively, D is TRBD1 (6 bases). The CDR3 loop spans 16 amino acids. V was trimmed by 3 bases and J by 6 bases, leaving 18 bases between them. Germline values: CDR1 KGHSH, CDR2 LQKENI.

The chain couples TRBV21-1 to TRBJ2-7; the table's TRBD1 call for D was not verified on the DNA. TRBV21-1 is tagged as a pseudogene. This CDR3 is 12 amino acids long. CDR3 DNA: TGTGCCAGCAGCGTACAGCATAACGAGCAGTACTTC. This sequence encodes CASSVQHNEQYF.

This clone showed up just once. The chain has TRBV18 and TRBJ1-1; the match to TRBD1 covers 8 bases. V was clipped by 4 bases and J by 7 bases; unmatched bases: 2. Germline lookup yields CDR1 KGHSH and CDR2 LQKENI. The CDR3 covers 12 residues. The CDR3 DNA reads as TGTGCCAGCTCACGGACAGGGAATGAAGCTTTCTTT. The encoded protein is CASSRTGNEAFF.

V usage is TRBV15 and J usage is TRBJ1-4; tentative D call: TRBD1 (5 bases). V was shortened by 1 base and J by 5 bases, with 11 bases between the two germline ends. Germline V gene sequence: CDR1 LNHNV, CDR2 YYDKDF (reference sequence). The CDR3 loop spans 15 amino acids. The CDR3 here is CATSRVKGMNEKLFF. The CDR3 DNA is TGTGCCACCAGCAGAGTTAAGGGGATGAATGAAAAACTGTTTTTT.

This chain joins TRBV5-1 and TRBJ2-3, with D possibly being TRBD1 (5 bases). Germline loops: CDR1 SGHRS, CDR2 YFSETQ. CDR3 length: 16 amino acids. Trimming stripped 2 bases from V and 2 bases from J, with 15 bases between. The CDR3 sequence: CASSFSLDTNTDTQYF. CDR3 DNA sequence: TGCGCCAGCAGCTTTTCATTGGACACCAACACAGATACGCAGTATTTT.

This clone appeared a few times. CDR3 loop: CATSETGEYMNTEAFF. CDR3 nucleotide sequence: TGTGCCACCAGTGAAACGGGAGAGTACATGAACACTGAAGCTTTCTTT. This chain joins TRBV24-1 and TRBJ1-1; no clear D gene. The germline gives CDR1 KGHDR, CDR2 SFDVKD. Trimming cost V 4 bases and J 0 bases, with 14 bases left between them. CDR3 length: 16 amino acids.

CDR3 loop: CASKLAVNTGELFF. The CDR3 nucleotides read TGTGCCAGCAAACTAGCGGTTAACACCGGGGAGCTGTTTTTT. The chain uses TRBV2 and TRBJ2-2, with TRBD2 matching over 8 bases. CDR3 length: 14 amino acids. Germline V gives CDR1 SNHLY, CDR2 FYNNEI. J lost 2 bases, V lost 7 bases, and 3 bases had no gene match.

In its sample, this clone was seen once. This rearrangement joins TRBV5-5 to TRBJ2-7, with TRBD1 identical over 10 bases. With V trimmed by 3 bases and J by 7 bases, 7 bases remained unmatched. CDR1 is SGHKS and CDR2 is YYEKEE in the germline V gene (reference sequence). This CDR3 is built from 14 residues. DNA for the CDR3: TGTGCCAGCAGCTATCGACAGGGGGCGAGTGAGCAGTACTTC. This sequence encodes CASSYRQGASEQYF.

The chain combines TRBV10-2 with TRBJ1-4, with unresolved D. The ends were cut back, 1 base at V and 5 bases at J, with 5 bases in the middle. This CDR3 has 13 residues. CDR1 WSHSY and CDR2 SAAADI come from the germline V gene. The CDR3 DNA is TGCGCCAGCAGTGAGTTACAAAATGAAAAACTGTTTTTT. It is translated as CASSELQNEKLFF.

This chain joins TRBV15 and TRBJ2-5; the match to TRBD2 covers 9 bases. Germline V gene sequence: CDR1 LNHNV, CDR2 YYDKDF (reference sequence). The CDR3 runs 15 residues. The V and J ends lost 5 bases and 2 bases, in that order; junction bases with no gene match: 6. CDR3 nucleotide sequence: TGTGCCACCAGCGAGACTAGCGGCAAACAAGAGACCCAGTACTTC. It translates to CATSETSGKQETQYF.

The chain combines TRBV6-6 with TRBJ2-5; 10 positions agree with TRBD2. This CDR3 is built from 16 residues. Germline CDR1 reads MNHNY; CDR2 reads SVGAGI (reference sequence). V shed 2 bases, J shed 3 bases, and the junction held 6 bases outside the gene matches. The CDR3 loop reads CASSYERGGSKETQYF. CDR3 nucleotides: TGTGCCAGCAGTTACGAGCGGGGGGGTAGTAAAGAGACCCAGTACTTC.

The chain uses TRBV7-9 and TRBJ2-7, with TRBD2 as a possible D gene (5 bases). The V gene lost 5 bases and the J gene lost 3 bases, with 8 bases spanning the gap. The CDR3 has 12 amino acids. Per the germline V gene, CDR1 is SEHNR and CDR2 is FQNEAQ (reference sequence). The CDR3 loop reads CASSLDYYEQYF. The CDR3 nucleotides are TGTGCCAGCAGCCTAGACTACTACGAGCAGTACTTC. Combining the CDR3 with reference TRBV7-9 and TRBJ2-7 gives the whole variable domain DTGVSQNPRHKITKRGQNVTFRCDPISEHNRLYWYRQTLGQGPEFLTYFQNEAQLEKSRLLSDRFSAERPKGSFSTLEIQRTEQGDSAMYLCASSLDYYEQYFGPGTRLTVT.

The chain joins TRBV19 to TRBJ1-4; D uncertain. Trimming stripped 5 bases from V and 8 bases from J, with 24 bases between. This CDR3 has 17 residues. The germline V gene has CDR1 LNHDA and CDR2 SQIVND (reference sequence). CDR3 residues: CASSSTYGGQYPEKLFF. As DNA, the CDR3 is TGTGCCAGTAGTTCTACGTATGGCGGGCAATACCCCGAAAAACTGTTTTTT.

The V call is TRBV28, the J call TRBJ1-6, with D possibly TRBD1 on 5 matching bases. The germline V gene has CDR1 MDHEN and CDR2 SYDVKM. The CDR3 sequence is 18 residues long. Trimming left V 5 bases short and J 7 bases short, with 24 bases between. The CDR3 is CASSMIPRVSSRNSPLHF. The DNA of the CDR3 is TGTGCCAGCAGTATGATTCCCAGGGTTTCGTCTCGGAATTCACCCCTCCACTTT.

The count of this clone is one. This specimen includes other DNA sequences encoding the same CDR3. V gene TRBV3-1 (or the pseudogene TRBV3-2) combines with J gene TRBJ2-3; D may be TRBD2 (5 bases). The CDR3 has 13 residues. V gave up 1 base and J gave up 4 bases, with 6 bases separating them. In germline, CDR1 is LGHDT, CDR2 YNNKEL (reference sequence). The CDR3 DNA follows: TGTGCCAGCAGCCAAGCCGGGGCAGATACGCAGTATTTT. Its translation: CASSQAGADTQYF.

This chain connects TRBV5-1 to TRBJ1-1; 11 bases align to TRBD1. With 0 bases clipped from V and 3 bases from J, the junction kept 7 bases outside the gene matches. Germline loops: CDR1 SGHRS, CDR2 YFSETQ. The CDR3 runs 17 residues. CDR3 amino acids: CASSLGDRGYGDTEAFF. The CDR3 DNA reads TGCGCCAGCAGCTTGGGGGACAGGGGGTACGGGGACACTGAAGCTTTCTTT.

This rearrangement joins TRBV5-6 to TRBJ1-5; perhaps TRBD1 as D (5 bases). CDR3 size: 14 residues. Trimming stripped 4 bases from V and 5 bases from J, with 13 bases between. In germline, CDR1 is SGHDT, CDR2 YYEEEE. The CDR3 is CASSPRGLHQPQHF. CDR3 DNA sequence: TGTGCCAGCAGCCCACGGGGGTTGCATCAGCCCCAGCATTTT.

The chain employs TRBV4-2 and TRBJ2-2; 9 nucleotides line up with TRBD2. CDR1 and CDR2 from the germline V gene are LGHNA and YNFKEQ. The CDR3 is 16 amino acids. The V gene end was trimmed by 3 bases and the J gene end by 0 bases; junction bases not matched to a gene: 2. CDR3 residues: CASSHAGGPNTGELFF. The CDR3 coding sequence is TGTGCCAGCAGCCACGCGGGAGGGCCGAACACCGGGGAGCTGTTTTTT.

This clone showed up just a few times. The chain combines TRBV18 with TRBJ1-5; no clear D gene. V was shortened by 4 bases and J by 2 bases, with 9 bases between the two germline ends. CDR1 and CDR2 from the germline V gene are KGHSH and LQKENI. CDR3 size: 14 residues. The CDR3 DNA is TGTGCCAGCTCACAGGGAGACGGCAATCAGCCCCAGCATTTT. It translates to CASSQGDGNQPQHF.

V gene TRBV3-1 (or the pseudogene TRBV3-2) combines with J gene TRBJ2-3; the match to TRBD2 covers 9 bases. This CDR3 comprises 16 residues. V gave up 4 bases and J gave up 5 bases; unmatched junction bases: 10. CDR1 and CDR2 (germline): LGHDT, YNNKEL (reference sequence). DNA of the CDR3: TGTGCCAGCAGCCCAATAGCGGGAGTGTTAATAGATACGCAGTATTTT. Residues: CASSPIAGVLIDTQYF.